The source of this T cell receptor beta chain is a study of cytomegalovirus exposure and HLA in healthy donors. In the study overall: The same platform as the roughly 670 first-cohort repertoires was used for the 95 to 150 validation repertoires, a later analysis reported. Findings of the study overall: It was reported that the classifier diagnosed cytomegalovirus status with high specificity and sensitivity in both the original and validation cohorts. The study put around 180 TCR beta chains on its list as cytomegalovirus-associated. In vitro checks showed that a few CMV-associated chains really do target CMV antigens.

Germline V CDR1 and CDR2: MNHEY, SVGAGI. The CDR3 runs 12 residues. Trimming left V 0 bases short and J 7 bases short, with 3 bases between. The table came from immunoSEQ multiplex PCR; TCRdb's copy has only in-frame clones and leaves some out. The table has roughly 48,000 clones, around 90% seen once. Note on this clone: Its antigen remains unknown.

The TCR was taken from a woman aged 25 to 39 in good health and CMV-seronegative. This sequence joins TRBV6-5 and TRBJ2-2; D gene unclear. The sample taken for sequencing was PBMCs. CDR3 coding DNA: TGTGCCAGCAGTTACTCCGTCGGGGAGCTGTTTTTT. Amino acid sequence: CASSYSVGELFF.